This TCR beta chain was retrieved from a study of blood T cell repertoires in COVID-19 (dated by TCRdb to 2020 to 2021). Looking at the study overall: Samples covering the acute and convalescent phases of COVID-19 were provided by collaborators in the United States, Italy and Spain. The dataset comprised deeply sampled blood TCRbeta repertoires from subjects exposed to, actively infected with, or recovered from COVID-19. Samples came from the ongoing ImmuneRACE study (first 160 participants) plus 1,254 subjects from 6 global collaborators. The prospective study material was composed of cDNA or gDNA derived from T cells, B-cell-depleted T cells, or PBMCs. A freely available public database, intended as a resource for researchers studying the immune response to SARS-CoV-2, is where the repertoires were released. The sample metadata nearly always contained a de-identified subject ID, COVID-19 status, age in years and sex. HLA class I and class II types, where available, came from metadata supplied by the sample provider rather than from assay-based typing.

In the germline V gene, CDR1 corresponds to SGHTA and CDR2 to FQGNSA. Reading from cysteine to phenylalanine, the CDR3 counts 14 amino acids. Only the CDR3 DNA is retained, 42 bases long and in frame from the first base. Here V drops 5 bases and J drops 5 bases, and the junction holds 4 bases not matched to any gene. TCRbeta CDR3 regions were amplified from genomic DNA by means of the immunoSEQ Assay, a bias-controlled multiplex PCR. The paper's processing steps were these. Within the assay, amplification of reference gene primers was used to estimate how many nucleated cells each sample contained. Sequence reads were collapsed and filtered to measure the absolute abundance of every unique TCRbeta CDR3 rearrangement. For each sample, productive Simpson clonality was calculated as the square root of Simpson's diversity index across productive rearrangements. TCRdb re-hosts the immuneACCESS table, in-frame sequences only. Its copies lack some clones; in the studies checked, an unresolved V gene accounts for under half of them, and the cause for the rest is not known. V and J calls and clone size are copied from that table; D and trimming were computed from the DNA. This sample gives under 150,000 clones in total; about 83% of them show up just once. Together, the top ten hold approximately 6.3% of the sample.

Broader findings and caveats from the paper: How much clinical and demographic metadata was included differed by source and by participant, and the metadata was provided uncurated.

Each collaborating institution followed its own protocols to collect whole blood in K2EDTA tubes. For TCRbeta analysis, collaborator samples were shipped as frozen whole blood, as isolated PBMCs, or as DNA extracted from either sample type. This clone was picked up a small number of times. Its antigen remains unidentified. Within one base of it there is no much larger clone, and no base qualities were kept. Sequenced input: peripheral blood. The rearrangement joined TRBV7-2 to TRBJ2-3, and 10 junction bases match TRBD2. The sequence derives from an elderly man with active or convalescent COVID-19. The DNA is as follows: TGTGCCAGCAGCCCCGGACTAGCGGTAGATACGCAGTATTTT. Protein translation: CASSPGLAVDTQYF.